This record covers a single T cell receptor (beta chain). CDR1 and CDR2 from the germline V gene are MNHNY and SVGAGI (reference sequence). Trimming cost V 10 bases and J 0 bases; bases outside gene matches: 5. This CDR3 region has 13 residues. The data originate from a study of blood T cell repertoires in COVID-19. Overall study: Italy, Spain and the United States were the sources of the convalescent and acute COVID-19 samples. From T cells, B-cell-depleted T cells, or PBMCs came the material, which was cDNA or gDNA.

Per the original methods: Reference gene primer amplification gave estimated nucleated cell counts. Sequencing was performed with immunoSEQ multiplex PCR; in TCRdb, only in-frame clones are kept and a portion is missing. D and trimming come from the DNA, and the V and J calls and clone size come from that table. The repertoire consists of 24,000 or so clones, with roughly 76% occurring once and the leading ten covering 50% to 75%. Sequenced: peripheral blood. The chain links TRBV6-6 to TRBJ2-7; 8 nucleotides agree with TRBD1. The clonotype was recovered from a woman of 80 years or more with acute or convalescent COVID-19. The CDR3 nucleotides are TGTGCCATCTCGGACAGGGACTCCTACGAGCAGTACTTC. Translating it yields CAISDRDSYEQYF.